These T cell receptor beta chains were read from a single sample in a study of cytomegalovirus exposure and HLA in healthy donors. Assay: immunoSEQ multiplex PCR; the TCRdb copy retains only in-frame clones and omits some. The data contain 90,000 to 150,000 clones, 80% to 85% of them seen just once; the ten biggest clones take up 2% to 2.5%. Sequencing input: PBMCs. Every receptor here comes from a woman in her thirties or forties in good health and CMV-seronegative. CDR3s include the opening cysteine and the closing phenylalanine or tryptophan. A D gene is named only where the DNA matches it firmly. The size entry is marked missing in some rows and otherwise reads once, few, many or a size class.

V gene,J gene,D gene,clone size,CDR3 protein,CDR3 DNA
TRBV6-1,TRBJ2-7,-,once,CASSETGTYEQYF,TGTGCCAGCAGTGAAACGGGGACCTACGAGCAGTACTTC
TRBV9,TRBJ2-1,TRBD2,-,CASSVEGLGLNEQFF,TGTGCCAGCAGCGTAGAGGGACTAGGCTTAAATGAGCAGTTCTTC
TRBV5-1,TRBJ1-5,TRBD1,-,CASSLTAGGQPQHF,TGCGCCAGCAGCTTGACGGCAGGGGGACAGCCCCAGCATTTT
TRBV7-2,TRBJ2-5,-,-,CASQKTGTQETQYF,TGTGCCAGCCAAAAAACAGGGACCCAAGAGACCCAGTACTTC
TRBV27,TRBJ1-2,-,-,CASSLRGAAYTF,TGTGCCAGCAGTTTACGGGGGGCAGCCTACACCTTC
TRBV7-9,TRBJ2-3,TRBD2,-,CASSLGLTSGTDTQYF,TGTGCCAGCAGCTTAGGGTTGACTAGCGGCACAGATACGCAGTATTTT
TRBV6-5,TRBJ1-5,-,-,CASSVWQGTNQPQHF,TGTGCCAGCAGTGTCTGGCAGGGGACAAATCAGCCCCAGCATTTT
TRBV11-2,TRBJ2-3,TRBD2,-,CASSLDHRGMRGAPDTQYF,TGTGCCAGCAGCTTAGACCACCGCGGTATGCGGGGGGCTCCAGATACGCAGTATTTT
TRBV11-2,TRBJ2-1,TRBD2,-,CASSRTSGGPPYNEQFF,TGTGCCAGCTCTAGGACTAGCGGGGGGCCCCCCTACAATGAGCAGTTCTTC
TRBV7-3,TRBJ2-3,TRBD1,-,CASSIDRDTDTQYF,TGTGCCAGCAGCATCGACAGGGATACAGATACGCAGTATTTT
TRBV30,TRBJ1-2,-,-,CAWSVWRGGGLNGYTF,TGTGCCTGGAGTGTATGGCGTGGGGGGGGATTAAATGGCTACACCTTC
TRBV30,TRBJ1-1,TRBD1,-,CAWTGQLGNTEAFF,TGTGCCTGGACGGGACAGCTGGGGAACACTGAAGCTTTCTTT
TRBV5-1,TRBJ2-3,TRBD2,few,CASSLDSGGGTDTQYF,TGCGCCAGCAGCTTGGATAGCGGGGGGGGCACAGATACGCAGTATTTT
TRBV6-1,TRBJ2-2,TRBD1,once,CASSVIGQGAAGELFF,TGTGCCAGCAGTGTCATCGGACAGGGGGCCGCCGGGGAGCTGTTTTTT
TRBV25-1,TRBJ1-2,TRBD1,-,CASRGQGLIYGYTF,TGTGCCAGCAGGGGACAGGGTCTTATCTATGGCTACACCTTC
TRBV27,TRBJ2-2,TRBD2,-,CASSSLVLAGVTGELFF,TGTGCCAGCAGTTCCTTAGTACTAGCGGGAGTCACCGGGGAGCTGTTTTTT
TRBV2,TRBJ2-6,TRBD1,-,CASSFDRVGANVLTF,TGTGCCAGCAGTTTCGACAGGGTCGGGGCCAACGTCCTGACTTTC
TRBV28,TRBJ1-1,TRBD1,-,CASRLTGDTEAFF,TGTGCCAGCAGATTGACAGGGGACACTGAAGCTTTCTTT
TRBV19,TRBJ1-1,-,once,CASSIGSGDTEAFF,TGTGCCAGTAGTATAGGGTCCGGGGACACTGAAGCTTTCTTT
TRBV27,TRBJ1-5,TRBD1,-,CASSSDGQGVFQPQHF,TGTGCCAGCAGTTCGGATGGACAGGGGGTCTTCCAGCCCCAGCATTTT
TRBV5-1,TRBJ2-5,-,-,CASSPRVGGGETQYF,TGCGCCAGCAGCCCCCGGGTTGGGGGAGGAGAGACCCAGTACTTC
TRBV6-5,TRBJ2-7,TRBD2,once,CASSRLAGGPGEQYF,TGTGCCAGCAGCCGACTAGCGGGAGGGCCGGGCGAGCAGTACTTC
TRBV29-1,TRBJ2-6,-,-,CSVGGGSGANVLTF,TGCAGCGTTGGTGGGGGCAGTGGGGCCAACGTCCTGACTTTC
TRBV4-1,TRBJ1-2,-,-,CASSQDQSPGADGYTF,TGCGCCAGCAGCCAAGATCAATCCCCGGGAGCGGACGGCTACACCTTC
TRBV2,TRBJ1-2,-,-,CASSVDRSGYTF,TGTGCCAGCAGTGTTGACAGAAGCGGCTACACCTTC
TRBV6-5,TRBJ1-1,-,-,CASSYDRGNTEAFF,TGTGCCAGCAGTTACGATAGGGGAAACACTGAAGCTTTCTTT
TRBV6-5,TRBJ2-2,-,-,CATALKRELFF,TGTGCCACCGCGCTGAAGAGGGAGCTGTTTTTT
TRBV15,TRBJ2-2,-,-,CATSRDGSGAYSGELFF,TGTGCCACCAGCAGAGATGGGTCAGGGGCGTATTCCGGGGAGCTGTTTTTT
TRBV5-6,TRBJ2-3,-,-,CASSFLSFGTDTQYF,TGTGCCAGCAGCTTTCTCAGTTTTGGCACAGATACGCAGTATTTT
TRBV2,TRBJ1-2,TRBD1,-,CASTGQGYGYTF,TGTGCCAGCACGGGACAGGGGTATGGCTACACCTTC
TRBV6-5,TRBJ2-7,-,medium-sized,CASHKLGGLYEQYF,TGTGCCAGCCATAAGCTCGGGGGGCTATACGAGCAGTACTTC
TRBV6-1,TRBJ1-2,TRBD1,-,CASSARQGSIYGYTF,TGTGCCAGCAGTGCCCGACAGGGTTCCATCTATGGCTACACCTTC
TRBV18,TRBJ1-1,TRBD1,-,CASSPTGVGTEAFF,TGTGCCAGCTCACCGACAGGGGTAGGCACTGAAGCTTTCTTT
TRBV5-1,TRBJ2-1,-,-,CASSLPPGNEQFF,TGCGCCAGCAGCCTCCCGCCGGGGAATGAGCAGTTCTTC
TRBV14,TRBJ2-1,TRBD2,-,CASSQDFGGAYNEQFF,TGTGCCAGCAGCCAAGATTTTGGGGGGGCCTACAATGAGCAGTTCTTC
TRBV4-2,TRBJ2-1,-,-,CASSQDASAPYNEQFF,TGTGCCAGCAGCCAAGATGCCAGCGCGCCCTACAATGAGCAGTTCTTC
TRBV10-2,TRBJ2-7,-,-,CASSLDSSYGQYF,TGCGCCAGCAGTTTGGACAGCTCCTACGGGCAGTACTTC
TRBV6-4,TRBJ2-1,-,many,CASSDSTRNEQFF,TGTGCCAGCAGTGACTCGACTAGGAATGAGCAGTTCTTC
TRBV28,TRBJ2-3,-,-,CASSPVREDTQYF,TGTGCCAGCAGTCCGGTCCGGGAAGATACGCAGTATTTT
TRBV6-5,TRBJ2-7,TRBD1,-,CASSYGQGLEQYF,TGTGCCAGCAGTTATGGACAGGGTTTAGAGCAGTACTTC
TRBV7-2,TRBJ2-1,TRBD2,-,CASSLVSGGSSYNEQFF,TGTGCCAGCAGCTTAGTTTCCGGCGGGAGCTCCTACAATGAGCAGTTCTTC
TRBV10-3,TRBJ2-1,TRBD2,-,CAISEGTSGNNEQFF,TGTGCCATCAGTGAAGGGACTAGCGGGAACAATGAGCAGTTCTTC
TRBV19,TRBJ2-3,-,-,CASSSAPMQGYLTDTQYF,TGTGCCAGTAGTTCAGCTCCAATGCAGGGGTATCTCACAGATACGCAGTATTTT
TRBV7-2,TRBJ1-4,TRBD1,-,CASSDRDRGFGEKLFF,TGTGCCAGCAGCGACCGGGACAGGGGATTTGGTGAAAAACTGTTTTTT
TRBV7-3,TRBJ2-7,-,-,CASSGQAGEQYF,TGTGCCAGCAGCGGACAGGCGGGGGAGCAGTACTTC
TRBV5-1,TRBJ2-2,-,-,CASSPSTSWTGELFF,TGCGCCAGCAGCCCCTCGACTAGTTGGACCGGGGAGCTGTTTTTT
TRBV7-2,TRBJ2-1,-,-,CASSSPTGNNEQFF,TGTGCCAGCAGCTCGCCCACGGGGAACAATGAGCAGTTCTTC
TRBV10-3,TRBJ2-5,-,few,CAISESGPSREETQYF,TGTGCCATCAGTGAGTCGGGGCCAAGTAGGGAAGAGACCCAGTACTTC
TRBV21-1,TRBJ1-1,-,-,CASSKEGQGIIAFF,TGTGCCAGCAGCAAAGAAGGACAGGGTATTATAGCTTTCTTT
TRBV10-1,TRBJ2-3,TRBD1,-,CARRFGTGRSDTQYF,TGCGCCAGGAGATTCGGGACAGGTAGGTCAGATACGCAGTATTTT
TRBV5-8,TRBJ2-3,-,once,CASSRRGFTDTQYF,TGTGCCAGCAGCAGGAGGGGTTTCACAGATACGCAGTATTTT
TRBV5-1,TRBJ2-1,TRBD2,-,CASSLVAGTYNEQFF,TGCGCCAGCAGCCTCGTAGCGGGGACCTACAATGAGCAGTTCTTC
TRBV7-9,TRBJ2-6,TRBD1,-,CASSLWGRGQSGANVLTF,TGTGCCAGCAGCTTATGGGGCAGGGGGCAATCTGGGGCCAACGTCCTGACTTTC
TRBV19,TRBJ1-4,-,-,CASSIRGAANEKLFF,TGTGCCAGTAGTATTCGGGGGGCTGCTAATGAAAAACTGTTTTTT